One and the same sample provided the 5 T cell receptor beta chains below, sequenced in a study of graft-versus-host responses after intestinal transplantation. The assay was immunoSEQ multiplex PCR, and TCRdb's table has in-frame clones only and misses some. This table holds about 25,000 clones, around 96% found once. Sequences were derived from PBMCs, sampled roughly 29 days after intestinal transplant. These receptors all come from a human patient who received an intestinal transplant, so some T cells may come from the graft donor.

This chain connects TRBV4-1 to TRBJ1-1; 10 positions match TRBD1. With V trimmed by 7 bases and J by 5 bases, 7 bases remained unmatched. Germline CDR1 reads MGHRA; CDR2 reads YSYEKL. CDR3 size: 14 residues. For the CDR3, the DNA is TGCGCCAGCACCATAGGACAGGGGGGGACTGAAGCTTTCTTT. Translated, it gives CASTIGQGGTEAFF.

The CDR3 reads CASSVVGRGYNEQFF. Written as DNA, the CDR3 is TGTGCCAGCAGTGTAGTGGGCAGGGGCTACAATGAGCAGTTCTTC. This sequence joins TRBV2 and TRBJ2-1; TRBD1 might be the D (6 bases). Trimming shortened V by 4 bases and J by 3 bases, and 13 bases separated the two germline ends. Germline V gene sequence: CDR1 SNHLY, CDR2 FYNNEI. The CDR3 covers 15 residues.

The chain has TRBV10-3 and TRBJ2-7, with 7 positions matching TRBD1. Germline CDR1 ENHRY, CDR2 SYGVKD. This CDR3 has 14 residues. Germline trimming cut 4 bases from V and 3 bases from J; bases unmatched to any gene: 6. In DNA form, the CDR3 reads TGTGCCATCAGTGGGACAGGATGGGGCTACGAGCAGTACTTC. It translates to CAISGTGWGYEQYF.

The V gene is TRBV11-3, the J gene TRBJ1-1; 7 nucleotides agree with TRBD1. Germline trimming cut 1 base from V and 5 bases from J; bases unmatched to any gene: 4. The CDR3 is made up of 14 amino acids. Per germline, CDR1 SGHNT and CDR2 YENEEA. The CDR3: CASSLGGTVTEAFF. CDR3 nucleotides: TGTGCCAGCAGCTTAGGGGGGACAGTAACTGAAGCTTTCTTT.

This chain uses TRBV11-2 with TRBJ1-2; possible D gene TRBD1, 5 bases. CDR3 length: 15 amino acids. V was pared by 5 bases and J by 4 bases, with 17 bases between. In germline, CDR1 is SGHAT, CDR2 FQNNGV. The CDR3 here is CASSPRGRSLYGYTF. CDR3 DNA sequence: TGTGCCAGCAGCCCGAGGGGTAGGAGCCTCTATGGCTACACCTTC. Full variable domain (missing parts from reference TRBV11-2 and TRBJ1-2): EAGVAQSPRYKIIEKRQSVAFWCNPISGHATLYWYQQILGQGPKLLIQFQNNGVVDDSQLPKDRFSAERLKGVDSTLKIQPAKLEDSAVYLCASSPRGRSLYGYTFGSGTRLTVV.